This T cell receptor (beta chain) was identified during a study of blood T cell repertoires in COVID-19. Overall study: Both acute and convalescent COVID-19 samples were obtained from the United States, Italy and Spain. The cDNA or gDNA used as material had been derived from T cells, B-cell-depleted T cells, or PBMCs.

Looked up from germline, CDR1 is SGHTA and CDR2 is FQGNSA. V lost 3 bases to trimming and J lost 5 bases, with 13 bases between them. This CDR3 has 14 residues. Methods used by the authors: Scientists estimated how many nucleated cells there were by amplifying reference gene primers. Assay: immunoSEQ multiplex PCR; the TCRdb copy retains only in-frame clones and omits some. V and J calls and clone size are given by that table; D and trimming were obtained from the DNA. This sample yields about 180,000 clones, of which 86% are seen a single time; 2.5% to 3% belongs to the top ten. The receptor was derived from a woman aged 30 to 39 with active or convalescent COVID-19. V is TRBV7-2 and J is TRBJ2-5; maybe TRBD2 (7 bases). The sequencing sample was made of peripheral blood. CDR3 residues: CASSFQGGGETQYF. CDR3 sequence (DNA): TGTGCCAGCAGCTTTCAAGGGGGAGGGGAGACCCAGTACTTC.